This entry lists 10 T cell receptor beta chains sequenced from one sample in a study of regulatory T cells in long-lasting Graves disease. Time point here: persistent/refractory GD, antithyroid drugs over 5 years with positive TRAb. PBMC-extracted RNA yielded the TCR library. Relying on iRepertoire HTBI primers and Arm-PCR of CDR3 regions, the team built TCR beta libraries. TCRdb fed the multiplex PCR reads into MiXCR, producing one record per CDR3 protein. The table records some 370,000 distinct CDR3 sequences, 20% of them present only once. Sequences were derived from peripheral blood mononuclear cells (PBMCs), sampled when the disease was refractory, from a patient treated with antithyroid drugs. The receptors were sampled from a female donor with Graves disease.

J is TRBJ2-5 and V is TRBV5-1; TRBD1 matches 11 bases. The CDR3 runs to 19 residues. J was trimmed by 0 bases and V by 1 base; bases with no gene match: 11. CDR1 SGHRS and CDR2 YFSETQ come from the germline V gene. Here the CDR3 DNA reads TGCGCCAGCAGCTTGTATCGGACAGGGGGCGCACTGGACCAAGAGACCCAGTACTTC. This encodes CASSLYRTGGALDQETQYF.

This clonotype came up a few times. This chain joins TRBV6-1 and TRBJ1-5, with 10 bases identical to TRBD1. This CDR3 comprises 15 residues. CDR1 and CDR2 from the germline V gene are MNHNS and SASEGT. V dropped 6 bases and J dropped 5; count of bases not matched to a gene: 7. CDR3: CASREDRGKYQPQHF. Written as DNA, the CDR3 is TGTGCCAGCAGGGAGGACAGGGGGAAGTATCAGCCCCAGCATTTT.

This clonotype was seen repeatedly, ten times or more. J is TRBJ1-2 and V is TRBV12-3 or TRBV12-4; D is unresolved. The V and J ends lost 3 bases and 8 bases respectively, with 16 bases between them. The CDR3 is 14 amino acids. The CDR3 nucleotides read TGTGCCAGCAGTTTTCCCCGGGGTCTGGGGGGCTACACCTTC. It translates to CASSFPRGLGGYTF.

In its sample, this clonotype was seen a few times. The chain is built from TRBV6-1 and TRBJ2-7; D is ambiguous. V lost 6 bases to trimming and J lost 5 bases, with 17 bases between them. CDR3 length: 14 residues. Germline V gene lookup returns CDR1 MNHNS and CDR2 SASEGT. In nucleotides, the CDR3 is TGTGCCAGCAGCCAAGGGATAGGTCTCAACGAGCAGTACTTC. Translation: CASSQGIGLNEQYF.

Of note for this clonotype: A much larger clone sits a single nucleotide away, making a read error possible. The chain employs TRBV20-1 and TRBJ2-7, with 11 bases fitting TRBD2. The V gene's germline CDR1 is DFQATT and CDR2 SNEGSKA (reference sequence). Trimming took 6 bases from V and 3 from J; bases not matched to a gene: 7. There are 14 residues in the CDR3. The CDR3: CSAATSGRGYEQYF. In nucleotides, the CDR3 is TGCAGTGCAGCAACTAGCGGGAGAGGCTACGAGCAGTACTTC.

The chain carries TRBV19 and TRBJ2-7, with D perhaps being TRBD1 or TRBD2 (6 bases each). V was clipped by 3 bases and J by 4 bases, with 28 bases between them. Germline V CDR1 and CDR2: LNHDA, SQIVND (reference sequence). This CDR3 is 19 amino acids long. The CDR3: CASSITHGSYGTQPYEQYF. The CDR3 region has the DNA TGTGCCAGTAGTATCACCCACGGGAGCTACGGGACACAACCTTACGAGCAGTACTTC.

This clonotype has at least ten counts. V usage is TRBV12-3 or TRBV12-4 and J usage is TRBJ1-5; D is unclear. V lost 4 bases to trimming and J lost 0 bases, with 7 bases between them. CDR3 length: 14 residues. The CDR3 nucleotides read TGTGCCAGCAGTTGGCGGTATAGCAATCAGCCCCAGCATTTT. This codes for CASSWRYSNQPQHF.

The chain links TRBV10-2 to TRBJ2-7; the D gene is possibly TRBD2 (6 bases). There are 15 residues in the CDR3. V was cut by 5 bases and J by 0 bases, with 14 bases left in between. Germline V CDR1 and CDR2: WSHSY, SAAADI. The CDR3 sequence: CASSNKGLSSYEQYF. CDR3 nucleotide sequence: TGCGCCAGCAGTAACAAGGGACTTAGCTCCTACGAGCAGTACTTC.

This chain links TRBV6-2 or TRBV6-3 with TRBJ2-7, with a possible D match to TRBD2 (6 bases). CDR3 length: 14 residues. CDR1 is MNHEY and CDR2 is SVGEGT in the germline V gene. V was cut by 8 bases and J by 3 bases, with 17 bases left in between. The CDR3 nucleotides read TGTGCCAGCCCAGGGAGGCTAGCCTTCTACGAGCAGTACTTC. It codes for CASPGRLAFYEQYF.

The V gene is TRBV11-3, the J gene TRBJ2-2, with a possible D match to TRBD1 (5 bases). Germline CDR1 and CDR2: SGHNT and YENEEA. The CDR3 runs to 15 residues. V was shortened by 0 bases and J by 0 bases, with 5 bases between the two germline ends. As DNA, the CDR3 is TGTGCCAGCAGCTTAGACAGGGCGAACACCGGGGAGCTGTTTTTT. This encodes CASSLDRANTGELFF.